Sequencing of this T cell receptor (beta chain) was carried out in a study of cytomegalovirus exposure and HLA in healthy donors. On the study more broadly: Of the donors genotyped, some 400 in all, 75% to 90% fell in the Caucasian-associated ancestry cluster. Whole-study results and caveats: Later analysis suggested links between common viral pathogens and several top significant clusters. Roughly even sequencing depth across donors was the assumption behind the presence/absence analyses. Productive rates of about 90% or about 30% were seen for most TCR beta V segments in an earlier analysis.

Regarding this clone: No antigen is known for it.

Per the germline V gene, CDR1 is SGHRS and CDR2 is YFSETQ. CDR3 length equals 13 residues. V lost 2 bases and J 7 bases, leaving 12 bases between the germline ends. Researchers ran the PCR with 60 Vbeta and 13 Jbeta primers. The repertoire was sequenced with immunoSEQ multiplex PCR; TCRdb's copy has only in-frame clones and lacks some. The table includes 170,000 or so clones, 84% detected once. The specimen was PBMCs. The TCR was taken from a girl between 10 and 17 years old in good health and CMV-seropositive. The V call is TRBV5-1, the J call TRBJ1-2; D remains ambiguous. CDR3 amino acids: CASSFEDSSGYTF. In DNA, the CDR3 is TGCGCCAGCAGCTTCGAGGACTCGAGTGGCTACACCTTC.